This section outlines one TCR beta chain sequence together with its context. This sample stems from a study of control samples from healthy donors and cancer patients. Germline V gives CDR1 LNHDA, CDR2 SQIVND (reference sequence). The CDR3 is 13 residues long. The ends were cut back, 2 bases at V and 3 bases at J, with 7 bases in the middle. The table came from immunoSEQ multiplex PCR; TCRdb's copy has only in-frame clones and leaves some out. Among approximately 50,000 clones listed, around 87% were seen once. V gene TRBV19 combines with J gene TRBJ1-1; D is unresolved. The source of this sequence is a woman aged 55-70 years with lung cancer. The sequenced sample consisted of PBMCs. The CDR3 sequence: CASSIKWDTEAFF. Here the CDR3 DNA reads TGTGCCAGTAGTATAAAATGGGACACTGAAGCTTTCTTT. Complete variable domain (other parts from reference TRBV19 and TRBJ1-1): DGGITQSPKYLFRKEGQNVTLSCEQNLNHDAMYWYRQDPGQGLRLIYYSQIVNDFQKGDIAEGYSVSREKKESFPLTVTSAQKNPTAFYLCASSIKWDTEAFFGQGTRLTVV.